This note documents a single T cell receptor (beta chain) sequence. This specimen belongs to a study of blood T cell repertoires in COVID-19. Overall study context: Researchers got acute and convalescent COVID-19 samples from the United States, Italy and Spain.

With 5 bases removed from V and 0 bases from J, the gap between germline ends came to 12 bases. Germline V CDR1 and CDR2: SGHRS, YFSETQ. This CDR3 contains 14 residues. Under the authors' procedure: Nucleated cell counts were estimated from reference gene primer amplification. Libraries were prepared by immunoSEQ multiplex PCR; TCRdb keeps only in-frame clonotypes and omits some of them. V and J calls and clone size come straight from that table; D and trimming were deduced from the DNA. The sample shows about 200,000 clones, roughly 94% of them seen only once. The source material was peripheral blood. This chain links TRBV5-1 with TRBJ2-7; D perhaps matches TRBD2 (5 bases). This sequence originates from a man between 25 and 39 years old with acute or convalescent COVID-19. As DNA, the CDR3 is TGCGCCAGCAGGCCGGGGAGTAGCTCCTACGAGCAGTACTTC. Protein sequence: CASRPGSSSYEQYF.